This T cell receptor beta chain emerged from a study of T cell clonotyping in hematopoietic cell transplantation. This CDR3 is built from 14 residues. Trimming stripped 2 bases from V and 3 bases from J, with 8 bases between. Looked up from germline, CDR1 is SGHRS and CDR2 is YFSETQ. Overall study findings and caveats: Recipient TCR diversity dropped after transplant; expanded clonotypes rose from day 30 to 180. Without cell sorting, CD4 versus CD8 contributions remain unresolved. Higher Inverse Simpson Index values in graft donor and pretransplant recipient predicted broader posttransplant TCR diversity. Few recipient clonotypes overlapped donors; over 97% were de novo at given depth.

A remark on this clone: Its antigen is as yet unknown.

This table comes from immunoSEQ multiplex PCR, and its TCRdb copy is limited to in-frame clones, with some not included. The sample yields around 9,000 clones, about 79% seen once. The V call is TRBV5-1, the J call TRBJ2-2; the D is unclear. This TCR came from a female patient aged 50-65 years who had an allogeneic stem cell transplant from a related donor, so the T cells may come from the graft donor. Some clones in this sample may be carry-over from other donors' samples. Here the sequenced sample was peripheral blood mononuclear cells, taken 180 days after allogeneic stem cell transplant. The CDR3 loop reads CASSLRPDTGELFF. CDR3 in DNA: TGCGCCAGCAGCTTAAGGCCGGACACCGGGGAGCTGTTTTTT.